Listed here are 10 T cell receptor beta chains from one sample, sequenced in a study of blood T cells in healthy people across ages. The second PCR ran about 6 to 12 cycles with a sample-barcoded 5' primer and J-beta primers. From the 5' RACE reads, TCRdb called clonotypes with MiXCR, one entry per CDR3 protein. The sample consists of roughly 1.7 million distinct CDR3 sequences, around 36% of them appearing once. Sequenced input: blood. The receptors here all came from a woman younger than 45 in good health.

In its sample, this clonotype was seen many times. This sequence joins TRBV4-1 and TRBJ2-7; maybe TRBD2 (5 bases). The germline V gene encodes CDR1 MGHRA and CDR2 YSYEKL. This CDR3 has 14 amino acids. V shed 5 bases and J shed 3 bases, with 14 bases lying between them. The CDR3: CASSERLPGYEQYF. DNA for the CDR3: TGCGCCAGCAGCGAGCGGTTACCGGGCTACGAGCAGTACTTC.

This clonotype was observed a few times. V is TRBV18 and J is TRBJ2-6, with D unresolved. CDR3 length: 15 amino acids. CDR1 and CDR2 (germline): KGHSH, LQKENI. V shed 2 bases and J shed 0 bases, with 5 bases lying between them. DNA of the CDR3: TGTGCCAGCTCACCAGAACTCTCTGGGGCCAACGTCCTGACTTTC. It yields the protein CASSPELSGANVLTF.

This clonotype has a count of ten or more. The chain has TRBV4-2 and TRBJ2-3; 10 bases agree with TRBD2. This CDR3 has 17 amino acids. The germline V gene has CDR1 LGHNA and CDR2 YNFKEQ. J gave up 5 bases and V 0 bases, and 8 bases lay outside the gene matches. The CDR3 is CASSQDPIAGGEDTQYF. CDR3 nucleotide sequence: TGTGCCAGCAGCCAAGATCCTATAGCGGGAGGAGAAGATACGCAGTATTTT.

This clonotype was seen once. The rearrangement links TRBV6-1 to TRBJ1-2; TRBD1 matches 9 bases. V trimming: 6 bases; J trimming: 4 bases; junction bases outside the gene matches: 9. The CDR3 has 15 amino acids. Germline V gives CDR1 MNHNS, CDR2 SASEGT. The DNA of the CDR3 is TGTGCCAGCAGAGTCGGCACAGGGGGCGGCTATGGCTACACCTTC. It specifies CASRVGTGGGYGYTF.

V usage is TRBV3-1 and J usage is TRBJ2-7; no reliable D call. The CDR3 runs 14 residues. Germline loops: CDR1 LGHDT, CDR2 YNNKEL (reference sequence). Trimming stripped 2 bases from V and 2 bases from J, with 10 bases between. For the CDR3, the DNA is TGTGCCAGCAGCCAATCACTTCCCCCCTACGAGCAGTACTTC. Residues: CASSQSLPPYEQYF.

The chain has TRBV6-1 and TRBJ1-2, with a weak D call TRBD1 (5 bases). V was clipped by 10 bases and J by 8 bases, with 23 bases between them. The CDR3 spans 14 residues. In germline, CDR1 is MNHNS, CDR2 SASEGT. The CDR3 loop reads CAIAGPGRTSGYTF. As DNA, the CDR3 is TGTGCCATCGCAGGGCCAGGACGTACGAGCGGCTACACCTTC.

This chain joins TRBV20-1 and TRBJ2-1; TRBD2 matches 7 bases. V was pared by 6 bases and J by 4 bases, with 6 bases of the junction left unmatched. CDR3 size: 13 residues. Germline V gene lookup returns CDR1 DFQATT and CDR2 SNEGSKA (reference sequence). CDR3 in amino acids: CSAPGSGYNEQFF. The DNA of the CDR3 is TGCAGTGCCCCCGGTAGCGGGTACAATGAGCAGTTCTTC.

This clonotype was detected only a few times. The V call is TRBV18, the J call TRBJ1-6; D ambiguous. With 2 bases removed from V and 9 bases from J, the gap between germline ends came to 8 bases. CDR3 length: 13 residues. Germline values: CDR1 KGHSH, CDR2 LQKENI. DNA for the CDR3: TGTGCCAGCTCACCAGGCTCGGCTTCACCCCTCCACTTT. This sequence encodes CASSPGSASPLHF.

CDR3 protein: CASSVTELLEQYF. In DNA form, the CDR3 reads TGTGCCAGCAGCGTAACTGAGCTCCTCGAGCAGTACTTC. This chain connects TRBV7-9 to TRBJ2-7; the D is unclear. This CDR3 contains 13 residues. The V gene lost 5 bases and the J gene lost 6 bases, with 14 bases spanning the gap. CDR1 SEHNR and CDR2 FQNEAQ come from the germline V gene (reference sequence).

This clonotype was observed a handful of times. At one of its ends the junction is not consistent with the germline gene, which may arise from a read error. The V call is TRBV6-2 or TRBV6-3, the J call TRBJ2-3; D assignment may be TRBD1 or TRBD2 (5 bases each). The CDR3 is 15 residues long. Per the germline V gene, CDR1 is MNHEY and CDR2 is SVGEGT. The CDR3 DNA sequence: TGTGCCAGCAGTTACACGAGGGCGAGCACAGGTACGCAGTATTTT. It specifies CASSYTRASTGTQYF.